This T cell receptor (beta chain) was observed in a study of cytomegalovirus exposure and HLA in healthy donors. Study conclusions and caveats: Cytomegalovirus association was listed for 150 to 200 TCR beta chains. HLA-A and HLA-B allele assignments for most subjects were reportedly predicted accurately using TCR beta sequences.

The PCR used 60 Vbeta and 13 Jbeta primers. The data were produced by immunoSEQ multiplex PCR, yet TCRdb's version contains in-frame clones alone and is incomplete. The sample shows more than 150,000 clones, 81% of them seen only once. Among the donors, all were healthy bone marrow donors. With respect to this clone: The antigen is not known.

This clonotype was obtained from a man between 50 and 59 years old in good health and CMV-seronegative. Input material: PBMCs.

CDR3 loop: CASSPGGGTQVRDEQYF. Here the CDR3 DNA reads TGTGCCAGCAGCCCCGGGGGGGGGACCCAGGTCCGCGACGAGCAGTACTTC. This chain joins TRBV9 and TRBJ2-7; TRBD2 matches 8 bases. With V trimmed by 4 bases and J by 5 bases, 17 bases remained unmatched. Germline loops: CDR1 SGDLS, CDR2 YYNGEE. The CDR3 spans 17 residues.